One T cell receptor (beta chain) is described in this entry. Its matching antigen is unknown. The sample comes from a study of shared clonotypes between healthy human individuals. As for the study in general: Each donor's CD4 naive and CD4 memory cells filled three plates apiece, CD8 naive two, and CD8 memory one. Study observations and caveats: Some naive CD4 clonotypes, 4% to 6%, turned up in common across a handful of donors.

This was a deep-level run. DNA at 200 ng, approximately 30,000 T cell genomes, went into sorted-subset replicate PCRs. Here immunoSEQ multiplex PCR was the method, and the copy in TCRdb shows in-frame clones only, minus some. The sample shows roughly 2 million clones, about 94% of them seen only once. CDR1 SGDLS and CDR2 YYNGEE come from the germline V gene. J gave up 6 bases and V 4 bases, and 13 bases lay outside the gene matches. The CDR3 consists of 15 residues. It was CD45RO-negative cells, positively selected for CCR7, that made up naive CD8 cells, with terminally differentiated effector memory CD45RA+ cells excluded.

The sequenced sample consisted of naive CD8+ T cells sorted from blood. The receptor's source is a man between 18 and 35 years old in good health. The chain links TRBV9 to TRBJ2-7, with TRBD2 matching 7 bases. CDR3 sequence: CASSPEGTIRSEQYF. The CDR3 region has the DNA TGTGCCAGCAGCCCGGAAGGGACTATACGTAGCGAGCAGTACTTC.